This is a list of T cell receptor beta chains from one sample in a study of blood T cell repertoires in COVID-19. Data came from immunoSEQ multiplex PCR; TCRdb stores just in-frame clones and leaves some out. The sample includes fewer than 300,000 clones, more than 80% of them seen just once. The specimen was PBMCs or T cells enriched from blood (not recorded which). The origin of the receptors is a woman in her 30s who had recovered from COVID-19. Both conserved end residues are part of each CDR3. The D gene is left open where the match is weak. Some rows mark clone size as missing; the rest say once, few, many or name a class of expanded clone.

cdr3_length clone_size j_call v_call d_call cdr3_nt cdr3_aa
17 NA TRBJ2-5 TRBV5-1 TRBD1 TGCGCCAGCAGCCAACAGGGGACGGCGGTCTTAGGAGAGACCCAGTACTTC CASSQQGTAVLGETQYF
13 NA TRBJ2-1 TRBV28 NA TGTGCCAGCAGGGCTAGCAGCTACAATGAGCAGTTCTTC CASRASSYNEQFF
14 NA TRBJ1-1 TRBV9 NA TGTGCCAGCAGCGTAGCTCTCGGAGTCACTGAAGCTTTCTTT CASSVALGVTEAFF
13 NA TRBJ1-2 TRBV19 TRBD1 TGTGCCAGTAGTATCAGGGGGGACTATGGCTACACCTTC CASSIRGDYGYTF
15 NA TRBJ2-1 TRBV9 NA TGTGCCAGCAGCAGATCGGGAGCTTACTACAATGAGCAGTTCTTC CASSRSGAYYNEQFF
17 NA TRBJ1-6 TRBV28 TRBD1 TGTGCCAGCAGTCCCTACGCGTGGGACAGGGAAAATTCACCCCTCCACTTT CASSPYAWDRENSPLHF
14 NA TRBJ2-1 TRBV5-6 TRBD2 TGTGCCAGCAGCTTAGTAGCGGGCTACAATGAGCAGTTCTTC CASSLVAGYNEQFF
16 NA TRBJ2-2 TRBV24-1 TRBD2 TGTGCCACCAGTGACACCGGGGGGACGGGTCGCGGGGAGCTGTTTTTT CATSDTGGTGRGELFF
13 NA TRBJ1-6 TRBV30 TRBD1 TGTGCCTGGAGGGGACAGGGATTTTCACCCCTCCACTTT CAWRGQGFSPLHF
15 NA TRBJ2-1 TRBV5-6 TRBD2 TGTGCCAGCAGCCGGGGACTAGCGGGACCCAATGAGCAGTTCTTC CASSRGLAGPNEQFF
16 once TRBJ1-1 TRBV6-2/TRBV6-3 TRBD1 TGTGCCAGCAGTTCCTACGGGACAGGGCTGAACACTGAAGCTTTCTTT CASSSYGTGLNTEAFF
15 NA TRBJ2-2 TRBV3-1/TRBV3-2 TRBD1 TGTGCCAGCAGCCAGACACAGGGGTTGTCCGGGGAGCTGTTTTTT CASSQTQGLSGELFF
12 NA TRBJ2-7 TRBV7-2 NA TGTGCCAGCAGCCCGGGGGCCTACGAGCAGTACTTC CASSPGAYEQYF
14 NA TRBJ2-7 TRBV30 NA TGTGCCTGGAGTGTAGGAGGAGGGCTGGCCGAGCAGTACTTC CAWSVGGGLAEQYF
13 NA TRBJ1-1 TRBV2 TRBD1 TGTGCCAGCAGTCTTGACAGGGACACTGAAGCTTTCTTT CASSLDRDTEAFF
16 NA TRBJ1-1 TRBV6-5 NA TGTGCCAGCAGTTACTCGACGGGCAGGGTCAACACTGAAGCTTTCTTT CASSYSTGRVNTEAFF
15 NA TRBJ2-1 TRBV3-1/TRBV3-2 TRBD2 TGTGCCAGCAGCCAAGCCGGACTAGCGGGAGATGAGCAGTTCTTC CASSQAGLAGDEQFF
13 NA TRBJ2-5 TRBV30 NA TGTGCCTGGAGTGCCCCCAACTTTGAGACCCAGTACTTC CAWSAPNFETQYF
15 once TRBJ2-7 TRBV18 TRBD2 TGTGCCAGCTCCCCAAGGACTAGCGGAGCCTACGAGCAGTACTTC CASSPRTSGAYEQYF
16 NA TRBJ2-1 TRBV7-2 TRBD2 TGTGCCAGCACCCCTAGGGTGGCGGGAGGGTACAATGAGCAGTTCTTC CASTPRVAGGYNEQFF
17 NA TRBJ2-2 TRBV4-3 TRBD2 TGCGCCAGCAGCCAAGAAGGACTAGCAACGAACACCGGGGAGCTGTTTTTT CASSQEGLATNTGELFF
15 few TRBJ2-7 TRBV5-1 NA TGCGCCAGCAGCTTGACGGGGGACTCCCGCTACGAGCAGTACTTC CASSLTGDSRYEQYF
14 NA TRBJ1-5 TRBV25-1 TRBD1 TGTGCCAGCAGTGGGACAGGGGGTTTTCAGCCCCAGCATTTT CASSGTGGFQPQHF
16 once TRBJ2-2 TRBV19 NA TGTGCCAGTAGTATAGATGCGGGGGCGAGCGGCGGGGAGCTGTTTTTT CASSIDAGASGGELFF
14 NA TRBJ1-5 TRBV28 NA TGTGCCAGCAGGGAGGGGAGTAGCAATCAGCCCCAGCATTTT CASREGSSNQPQHF
14 once TRBJ1-1 TRBV7-9 NA TGTGCCAGCAGCTTAGCAGGGGGAAACACTGAAGCTTTCTTT CASSLAGGNTEAFF